The entry below gives a single T cell receptor beta chain sequence along with its context. The antigen remains undetermined. This entry comes from a study of cytomegalovirus exposure and HLA in healthy donors. Study background: The same platform as the 500 to 700 first-cohort repertoires was used for the 120 validation repertoires, a later analysis reported.

Assay used: immunoSEQ multiplex PCR; TCRdb lists only in-frame clones, some missing. The table includes 100,000 to 150,000 clones, roughly 95% detected once. Findings and limits, study-wide: Reports described diagnosis of cytomegalovirus status by the classifier as highly specific and sensitive. According to a subsequent analysis, TCR clusters from the first cohort were inclined to appear together in the 100 to 150 validation repertoires. A list of 150 to 200 TCR beta chains associated with cytomegalovirus was given.

This clonotype was obtained from a man aged 18-30 years in good health and CMV-seronegative. Input material: PBMCs.

The CDR3, as DNA: TGTGCCAGCAGTTTAGGGCGTGCGCAGTATTTT. Protein: CASSLGRAQYF. The genes are TRBV28 and TRBJ2-3; D gene unclear. V was shortened by 2 bases and J by 10 bases, with 7 bases between the two germline ends. This CDR3 has 11 residues. Per germline, CDR1 MDHEN and CDR2 SYDVKM.